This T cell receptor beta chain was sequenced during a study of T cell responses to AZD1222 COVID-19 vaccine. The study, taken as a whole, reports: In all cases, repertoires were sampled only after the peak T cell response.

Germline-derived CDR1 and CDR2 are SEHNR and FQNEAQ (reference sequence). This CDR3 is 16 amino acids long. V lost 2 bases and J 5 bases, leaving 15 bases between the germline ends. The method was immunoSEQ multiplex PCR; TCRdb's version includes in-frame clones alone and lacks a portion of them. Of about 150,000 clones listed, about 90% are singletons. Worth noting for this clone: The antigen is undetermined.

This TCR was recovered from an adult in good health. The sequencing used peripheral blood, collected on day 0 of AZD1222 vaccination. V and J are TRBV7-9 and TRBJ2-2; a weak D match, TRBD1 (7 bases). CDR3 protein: CASSLSPGGPTGELFF. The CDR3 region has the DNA TGTGCCAGCAGCTTAAGCCCAGGGGGGCCAACCGGGGAGCTGTTTTTT.